This T cell receptor (beta chain) was retrieved from a study of OX40 agonist ivuxolimab in advanced cancers. The CDR3 loop spans 17 amino acids. Germline lookup yields CDR1 SGDLS and CDR2 YYNGEE. V was clipped by 3 bases and J by 5 bases; unmatched bases: 15. Profiling relied on immunoSEQ multiplex PCR, and the TCRdb table lists in-frame clones only, not all of them. This sample has approximately 35,000 clones; 92% occur once, and the top ten carry about 33%. The rearrangement links TRBV9 to TRBJ2-5, with TRBD2 matching 8 bases. Sequenced material: CD4+ or CD8+ T cells sorted from blood, taken in a trial of the OX40 agonist ivuxolimab. The receptor's source is an adult with an advanced solid tumor such as melanoma, head and neck, liver or kidney cancer. CDR3 amino acids: CASSASSSGSGSETQYF. DNA of the CDR3: TGTGCCAGCAGCGCCTCATCGAGCGGGAGCGGATCTGAGACCCAGTACTTC.